The rows below give T cell receptor beta chains drawn from one sample of a study of blood T cell repertoires in COVID-19. Measured with immunoSEQ multiplex PCR; TCRdb has only the in-frame clones, and not every one. This repertoire shows more than 70,000 clones, around four fifths found once; its top ten account for about 10%. The specimen sequenced was peripheral blood. All receptors derive from a human donor in a cohort sampled during active COVID-19. Both conserved end residues are part of each CDR3. A D gene is named only where the DNA matches it firmly. A clone size is listed for some rows: how often the clone was seen (once, few, many), or a class if it is expanded.

TRBD1,-,TRBJ2-7,TRBV6-5,16,TGTGCCAGCAGTTGGTTCGCTCACAGGGGGCCCTACGAGCAGTACTTC,CASSWFAHRGPYEQYF
-,-,TRBJ2-7,TRBV6-4,9,TGTGCCAGCATGAGCGAGCAGTACTTC,CASMSEQYF
-,once,TRBJ1-2,TRBV21-1,13,TGTGCCAGCAACCAGGACAGGGAGGATGGCTACACCTTC,CASNQDREDGYTF
TRBD2,-,TRBJ2-3,TRBV12-5,14,TGTGCTAGTGGTCGCAGCGGGGGATTAGATACGCAGTATTTT,CASGRSGGLDTQYF
-,-,TRBJ2-7,TRBV7-7,15,TGTGCCAGCAGCCCCGCAGGGCGGGGTACCTACGAGCAGTACTTC,CASSPAGRGTYEQYF
-,-,TRBJ1-1,TRBV5-4,13,TGTGCCAGCAGCTTGGAACGGGGGACTGAAGCTTTCTTT,CASSLERGTEAFF
-,-,TRBJ2-5,TRBV5-4,15,TGTGCCAGCAGCCCTAGGACGCAGGGAGGAGAGACCCAGTACTTC,CASSPRTQGGETQYF
-,-,TRBJ1-1,TRBV14,14,TGTGCCAGCAGCCAAGATGGCGGGGACACTGAAGCTTTCTTT,CASSQDGGDTEAFF
TRBD2,few,TRBJ2-5,TRBV5-6,16,TGTGCCAGCAGCTTCATGACTAGCGGGGTTACAGAGACCCAGTACTTC,CASSFMTSGVTETQYF
TRBD2,few,TRBJ2-7,TRBV19,14,TGTGCCAGTAGTCAGACTAGCGGGCCCGTCTGGCAGTACTTC,CASSQTSGPVWQYF
-,-,TRBJ1-4,TRBV28,15,TGTGCCAGCAGTTTTGGTCCAGGGTCCCAGGAAAAACTGTTTTTT,CASSFGPGSQEKLFF
TRBD1,-,TRBJ2-4,TRBV20-1,14,TGCAGTGCTAGTAGAGAGGGGGCTGGGAACATTCAGTACTTC,CSASREGAGNIQYF
-,-,TRBJ1-2,TRBV27,15,TGTGCCAGCAGTTTAGATTCGTTAGCTAACTATGGCTACACCTTC,CASSLDSLANYGYTF
-,-,TRBJ1-2,TRBV6-5,14,TGTGCCAGCAGTTACCGTCAGGGGCTAAGTGGCTACACCTTC,CASSYRQGLSGYTF
TRBD1,-,TRBJ1-6,TRBV7-2,14,TGTGCCAGCAGCCTACCGACAGGGTTTTCACCCCTCCACTTT,CASSLPTGFSPLHF
TRBD1,-,TRBJ1-2,TRBV29-1,15,TGCAGCGTTGTGGCCCCTCCAGGGGGGTTCTATGGCTACACCTTC,CSVVAPPGGFYGYTF
-,-,TRBJ1-1,TRBV5-1,15,TGCGCCAGCAGCTTTTCTCGGGTGTCGGACACTGAAGCTTTCTTT,CASSFSRVSDTEAFF
-,-,TRBJ2-1,TRBV30,14,TGTGCCTGGAGTCGGGGTTGGTCTTTGAATGAGCAGTTCTTC,CAWSRGWSLNEQFF
-,few,TRBJ1-1,TRBV9,14,TGTGCCAGCAGCCCCCGGGGGGAAGGTACTGAAGCTTTCTTT,CASSPRGEGTEAFF
-,-,TRBJ1-3,TRBV5-8,16,TGTGCCAGCAGCTTGGCCCTCAGTTCGACTGGAAACACCATATATTTT,CASSLALSSTGNTIYF
-,-,TRBJ1-1,TRBV9,13,TGTGCCAGCAGCGTAGTTGGGGAGACTGAAGCTTTCTTT,CASSVVGETEAFF
-,-,TRBJ1-1,TRBV18,13,TGTGCCAGCTCACCACAACGGACTACTGAAGCTTTCTTT,CASSPQRTTEAFF
TRBD1,-,TRBJ1-5,TRBV5-1,14,TGCGCCAGCAGCTCATCAGGGGGCGGGCAGCCCCAGCATTTT,CASSSSGGGQPQHF
TRBD1,-,TRBJ1-2,TRBV11-2,14,TGTGCCAGCAGCTCCGGGGGACAGGAGGGCGGCTACACCTTC,CASSSGGQEGGYTF
-,-,TRBJ2-7,TRBV4-3,15,TGCGCCAGCAGCCAAGCAACTCAGGGGCGGTACGAGCAGTACTTC,CASSQATQGRYEQYF
TRBD1,-,TRBJ1-1,TRBV5-1,14,TGCGCCAGCTTCAAGGACAGGCATGGCACTGAAGCTTTCTTT,CASFKDRHGTEAFF
TRBD2,-,TRBJ2-1,TRBV4-1,17,TGCGCCAGCAGCCAAGACGGGGGGGGTCTTTCCTACAATGAGCAGTTCTTC,CASSQDGGGLSYNEQFF
-,-,TRBJ2-3,TRBV3-1/TRBV3-2,14,TGTGCCAGCAGCCTCCGGGACACCACAGATACGCAGTATTTT,CASSLRDTTDTQYF
-,-,TRBJ2-3,TRBV10-2,15,TGCGCCAGCAGTGACTCTCCGGACTCCACAGATACGCAGTATTTT,CASSDSPDSTDTQYF
-,-,TRBJ2-1,TRBV5-1,14,TGCGCCAGCAGCTTGGCTCTAGCGCGGAATGAGCAGTTCTTC,CASSLALARNEQFF
TRBD1,-,TRBJ1-2,TRBV18,15,TGTGCCAGCTCACTAGGACAGGGCACTAACTATGGCTACACCTTC,CASSLGQGTNYGYTF
-,-,TRBJ1-3,TRBV7-8,16,TGTGCCAGCAGCGACTCCGGGGGAGGATCTGGAAACACCATATATTTT,CASSDSGGGSGNTIYF
TRBD1,-,TRBJ2-5,TRBV3-1/TRBV3-2,14,TGTGCCAGCAGCCAGAGGGGACAGCAAGAGACCCAGTACTTC,CASSQRGQQETQYF
TRBD1,-,TRBJ2-5,TRBV27,14,TGTGCCAGCAGTTTTGGCAGGGGGCGCGAGACCCAGTACTTC,CASSFGRGRETQYF
TRBD1,few,TRBJ2-3,TRBV4-3,17,TGCGCCAGCAGCCAAGATTTGGGTGGGACAGGGTTAGATACGCAGTATTTT,CASSQDLGGTGLDTQYF
TRBD2,-,TRBJ2-7,TRBV10-3,16,TGTGCCATCGGGTCTAGCGGGGGCCCGAGCTCCTACGAGCAGTACTTC,CAIGSSGGPSSYEQYF
TRBD2,-,TRBJ2-7,TRBV9,15,TGTGCCAGCAGCGTAGGTAGCGGGGGGTCCTACGAGCAGTACTTC,CASSVGSGGSYEQYF
TRBD1,-,TRBJ1-2,TRBV19,14,TGTGCCAGTAGTATGGGACAGATCGGCTATGGCTACACCTTC,CASSMGQIGYGYTF
TRBD1,-,TRBJ2-2,TRBV6-5,14,TGTGCCAGCAGACCGGGACAGGGGAACGGGGAGCTGTTTTTT,CASRPGQGNGELFF
-,-,TRBJ1-1,TRBV3-1/TRBV3-2,11,TGTGCCAGCAGCCAAGGCAGGGAAGCTTTCTTT,CASSQGREAFF
-,-,TRBJ2-5,TRBV5-1,11,TGCGCCAGCAGCTTGTCGGAGACCCAGTACTTC,CASSLSETQYF
TRBD2,-,TRBJ2-2,TRBV5-6,16,TGTGCCAGCAGCCTAGACCCGGGACTACACACCGGGGAGCTGTTTTTT,CASSLDPGLHTGELFF
TRBD1,-,TRBJ1-6,TRBV4-1,15,TGCGCCAGCAGCTCCGGGACAGGGAGAAATTCACCCCTCCACTTT,CASSSGTGRNSPLHF
-,-,TRBJ2-7,TRBV6-2/TRBV6-3,12,TGTGCCAGCAGTTACGGTGGGCACGAGCAGTACTTC,CASSYGGHEQYF
TRBD1,-,TRBJ2-7,TRBV28,15,TGTGCCAGCACATTCACCGGGACAGGGTTCCACGAGCAGTACTTC,CASTFTGTGFHEQYF
TRBD1,-,TRBJ1-4,TRBV2,12,TGTGCCGGAAGGACAGGGAATGAAAAACTGTTTTTT,CAGRTGNEKLFF
TRBD2,-,TRBJ2-3,TRBV28,15,TGTGCCAGCAGTTTAACTAGCGGGGGGGCAGATACGCAGTATTTT,CASSLTSGGADTQYF
-,-,TRBJ2-7,TRBV11-1,14,TGTGCCAGCAGCTTAGGTTGGCAAAGCTACGAGCAGTACTTC,CASSLGWQSYEQYF
TRBD1,-,TRBJ1-1,TRBV7-9,15,TGTGCCAGCAGCCGGACAGGGAAGTTGGACACTGAAGCTTTCTTT,CASSRTGKLDTEAFF
TRBD1,-,TRBJ1-4,TRBV4-3,14,TGCGCCAGCAGCCCGGGACAGGGGAGTGAAAAACTGTTTTTT,CASSPGQGSEKLFF
-,-,TRBJ2-5,TRBV5-1,12,TGCGCCAGCAGCTTAGACGCAGGAGGCCAGTACTTC,CASSLDAGGQYF
-,-,TRBJ2-1,TRBV20-1,11,TGCAGTGCCGTAGCGTTGAATGAGCAGTTCTTC,CSAVALNEQFF
TRBD1,once,TRBJ1-5,TRBV18,15,TGTGCCAGCTCACCGGGACAGAGTCTTAATCAGCCCCAGCATTTT,CASSPGQSLNQPQHF
TRBD1,-,TRBJ1-2,TRBV9,15,TGTGCCAGCAGCGCTGACGGACAGGGCCTATATGGCTACACCTTC,CASSADGQGLYGYTF
-,-,TRBJ1-6,TRBV6-5,16,TGTGCCAGCAGTTACTCTTGGACGGGCTCGGGATCACCCCTCCACTTT,CASSYSWTGSGSPLHF
-,-,TRBJ1-4,TRBV10-3,13,TGTGCCATCTCAGGAGGAGGTAATGAAAAACTGTTTTTT,CAISGGGNEKLFF
TRBD2,-,TRBJ2-1,TRBV5-8,16,TGTGCCAGCAGCGTCCGCGGGGGGGCCCTAGGGAATGAGCAGTTCTTC,CASSVRGGALGNEQFF
-,few,TRBJ1-6,TRBV5-1,15,TGCGCCAGCAGCTTGGACTTGCCGGATAATTCACCCCTCCACTTT,CASSLDLPDNSPLHF
-,-,TRBJ1-2,TRBV7-9,13,TGTGCCAGCTCCCGTGAGGGTCTCTATGGCTACACCTTC,CASSREGLYGYTF
TRBD1,-,TRBJ1-1,TRBV20-1,10,TGCAGGACCGGGACAGACGAAGCTTTCTTT,CRTGTDEAFF